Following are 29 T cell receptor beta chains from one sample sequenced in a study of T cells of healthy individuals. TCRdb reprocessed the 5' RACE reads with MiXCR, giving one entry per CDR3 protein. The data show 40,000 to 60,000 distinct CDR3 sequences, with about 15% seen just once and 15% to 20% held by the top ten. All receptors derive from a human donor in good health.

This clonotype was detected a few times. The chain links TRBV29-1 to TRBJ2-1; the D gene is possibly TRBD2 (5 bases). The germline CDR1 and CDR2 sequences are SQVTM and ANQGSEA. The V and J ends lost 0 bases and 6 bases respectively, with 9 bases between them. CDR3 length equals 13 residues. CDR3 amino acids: CSVEERAVNEQFF. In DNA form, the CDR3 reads TGCAGCGTTGAAGAGAGGGCCGTCAATGAGCAGTTCTTC.

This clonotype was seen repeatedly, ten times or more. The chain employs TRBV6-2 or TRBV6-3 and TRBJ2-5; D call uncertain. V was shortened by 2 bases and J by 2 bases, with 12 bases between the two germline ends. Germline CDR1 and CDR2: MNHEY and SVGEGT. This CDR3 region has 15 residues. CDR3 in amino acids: CASSYADVIQETQYF. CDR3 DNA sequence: TGTGCCAGCAGTTACGCGGACGTAATACAAGAGACCCAGTACTTC.

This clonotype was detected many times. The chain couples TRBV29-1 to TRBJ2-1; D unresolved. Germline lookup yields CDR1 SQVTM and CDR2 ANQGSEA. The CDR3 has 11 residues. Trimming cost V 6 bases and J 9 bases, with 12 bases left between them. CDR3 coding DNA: TGCAGCGTCAAAGGTGACGGTGAGCAGTTCTTC. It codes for CSVKGDGEQFF.

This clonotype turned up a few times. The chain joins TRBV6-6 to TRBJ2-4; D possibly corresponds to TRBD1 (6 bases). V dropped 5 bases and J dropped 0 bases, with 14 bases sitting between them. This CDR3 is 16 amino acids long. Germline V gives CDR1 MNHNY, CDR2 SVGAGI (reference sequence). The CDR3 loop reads CASSPYRDLAKNIQYF. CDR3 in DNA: TGTGCCAGCAGTCCTTACAGGGATTTAGCCAAAAACATTCAGTACTTC.

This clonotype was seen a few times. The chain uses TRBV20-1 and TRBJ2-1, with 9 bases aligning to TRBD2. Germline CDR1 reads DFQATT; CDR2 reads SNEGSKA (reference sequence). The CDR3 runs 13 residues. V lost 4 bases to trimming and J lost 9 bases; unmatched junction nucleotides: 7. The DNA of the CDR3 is TGCAGTGCTACTAGCGGGGTCGGGCGTGAGCAGTTCTTC. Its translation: CSATSGVGREQFF.

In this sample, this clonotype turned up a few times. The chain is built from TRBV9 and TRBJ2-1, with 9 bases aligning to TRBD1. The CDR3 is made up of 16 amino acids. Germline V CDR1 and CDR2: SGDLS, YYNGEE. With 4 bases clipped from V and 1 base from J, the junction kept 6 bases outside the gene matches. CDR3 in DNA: TGTGCCAGCAGCCCCGGGACAGGGAGGTCCTACAATGAGCAGTTCTTC. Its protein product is CASSPGTGRSYNEQFF.

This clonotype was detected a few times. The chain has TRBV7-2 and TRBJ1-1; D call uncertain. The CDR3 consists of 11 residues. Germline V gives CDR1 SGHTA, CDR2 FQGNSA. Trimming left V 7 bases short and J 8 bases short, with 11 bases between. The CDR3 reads CASIRWAEAFF. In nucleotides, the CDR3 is TGTGCCAGCATCCGGTGGGCGGAAGCTTTCTTT. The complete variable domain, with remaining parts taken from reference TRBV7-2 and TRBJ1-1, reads GAGVSQSPSNKVTEKGKDVELRCDPISGHTALYWYRQSLGQGLEFLIYFQGNSAPDKSGLPSDRFSAERTGGSVSTLTIQRTQQEDSAVYLCASIRWAEAFFGQGTRLTVV.

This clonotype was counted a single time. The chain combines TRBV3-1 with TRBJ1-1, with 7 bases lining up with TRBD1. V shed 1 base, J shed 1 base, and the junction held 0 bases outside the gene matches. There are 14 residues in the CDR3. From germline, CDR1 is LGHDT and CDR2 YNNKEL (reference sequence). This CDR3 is CASSQGTGNTEAFF. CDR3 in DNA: TGTGCCAGCAGCCAAGGGACAGGGAACACTGAAGCTTTCTTT. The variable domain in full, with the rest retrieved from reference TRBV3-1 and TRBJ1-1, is DTAVSQTPKYLVTQMGNDKSIKCEQNLGHDTMYWYKQDSKKFLKIMFSYNNKELIINETVPNRFSPKSPDKAHLNLHINSLELGDSAVYFCASSQGTGNTEAFFGQGTRLTVV.

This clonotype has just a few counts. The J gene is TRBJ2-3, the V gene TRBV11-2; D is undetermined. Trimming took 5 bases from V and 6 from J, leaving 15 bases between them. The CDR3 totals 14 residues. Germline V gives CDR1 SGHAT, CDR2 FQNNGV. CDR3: CASSPQVGWDTQYF. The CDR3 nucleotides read TGTGCCAGCAGCCCTCAGGTTGGGTGGGATACGCAGTATTTT.

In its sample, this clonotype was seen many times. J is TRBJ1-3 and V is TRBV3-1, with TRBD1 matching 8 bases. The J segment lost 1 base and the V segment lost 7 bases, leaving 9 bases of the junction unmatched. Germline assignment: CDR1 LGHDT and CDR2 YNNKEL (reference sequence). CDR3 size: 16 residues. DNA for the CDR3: TGTGCCAGCACCCCGGGGACAGGATGGTCTGGAAACACCATATATTTT. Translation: CASTPGTGWSGNTIYF.

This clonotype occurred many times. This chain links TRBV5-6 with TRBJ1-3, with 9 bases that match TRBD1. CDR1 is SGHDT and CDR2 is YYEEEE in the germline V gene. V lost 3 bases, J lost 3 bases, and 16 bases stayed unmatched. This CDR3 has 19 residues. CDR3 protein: CASSSLIKQGALSGNTIYF. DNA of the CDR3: TGTGCCAGCAGCTCTCTTATTAAACAGGGGGCCTTGAGTGGAAACACCATATATTTT.

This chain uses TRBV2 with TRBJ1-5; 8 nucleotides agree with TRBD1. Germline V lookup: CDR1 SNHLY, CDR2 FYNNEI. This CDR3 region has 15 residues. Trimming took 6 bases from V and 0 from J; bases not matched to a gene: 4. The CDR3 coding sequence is TGTGCCAGCAGAAGGACAGGGATTAGCAATCAGCCCCAGCATTTT. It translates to CASRRTGISNQPQHF.

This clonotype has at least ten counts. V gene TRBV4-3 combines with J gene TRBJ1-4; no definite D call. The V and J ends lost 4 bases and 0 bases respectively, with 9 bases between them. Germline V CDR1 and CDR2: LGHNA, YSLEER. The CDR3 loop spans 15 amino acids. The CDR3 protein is CASSPGSTTNEKLFF. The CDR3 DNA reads TGCGCCAGCAGCCCTGGCAGTACAACTAATGAAAAACTGTTTTTT.

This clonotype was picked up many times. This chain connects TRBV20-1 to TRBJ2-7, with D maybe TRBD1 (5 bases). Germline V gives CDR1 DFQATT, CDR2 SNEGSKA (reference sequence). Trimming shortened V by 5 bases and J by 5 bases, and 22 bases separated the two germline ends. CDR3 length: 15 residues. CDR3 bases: TGCAGTGCTCCTTGGGCAGGGCTGGGGTTGAACGAGCAGTACTTC. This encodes CSAPWAGLGLNEQYF.

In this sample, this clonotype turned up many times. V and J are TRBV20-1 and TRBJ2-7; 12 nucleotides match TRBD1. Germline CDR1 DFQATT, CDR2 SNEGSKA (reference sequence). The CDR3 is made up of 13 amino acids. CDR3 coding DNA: TGCACCGTCTCGGGACAGGGGGCTGGCGAGCAGTACTTC. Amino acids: CTVSGQGAGEQYF.

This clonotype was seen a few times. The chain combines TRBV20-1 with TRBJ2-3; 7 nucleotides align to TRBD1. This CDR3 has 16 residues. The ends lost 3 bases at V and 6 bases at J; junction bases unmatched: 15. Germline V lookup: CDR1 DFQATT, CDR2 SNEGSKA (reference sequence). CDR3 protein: CSASGAGGTTGDTQYF. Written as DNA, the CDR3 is TGCAGTGCTAGTGGGGCAGGGGGTACAACGGGGGATACGCAGTATTTT.

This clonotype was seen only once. CDR3 region: CASSIGTGGWNEQFF. The CDR3 region has the DNA TGTGCCAGTAGTATAGGGACAGGGGGCTGGAATGAGCAGTTCTTC. J is TRBJ2-1 and V is TRBV19; 11 nucleotides align to TRBD1. Losses at the gene ends were 1 base for V and 7 bases for J; bases not matched to a gene: 3. The CDR3 runs 15 residues. Germline V gene lookup returns CDR1 LNHDA and CDR2 SQIVND (reference sequence). The complete variable domain, with remaining parts taken from reference TRBV19 and TRBJ2-1, reads DGGITQSPKYLFRKEGQNVTLSCEQNLNHDAMYWYRQDPGQGLRLIYYSQIVNDFQKGDIAEGYSVSREKKESFPLTVTSAQKNPTAFYLCASSIGTGGWNEQFFGPGTRLTVL.

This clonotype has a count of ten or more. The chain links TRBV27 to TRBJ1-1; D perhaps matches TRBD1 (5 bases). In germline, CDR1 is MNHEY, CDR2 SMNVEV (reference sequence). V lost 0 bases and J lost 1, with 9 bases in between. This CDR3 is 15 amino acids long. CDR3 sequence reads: CASSLSWGTNTEAFF. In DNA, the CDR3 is TGTGCCAGCAGTTTATCCTGGGGGACGAACACTGAAGCTTTCTTT.

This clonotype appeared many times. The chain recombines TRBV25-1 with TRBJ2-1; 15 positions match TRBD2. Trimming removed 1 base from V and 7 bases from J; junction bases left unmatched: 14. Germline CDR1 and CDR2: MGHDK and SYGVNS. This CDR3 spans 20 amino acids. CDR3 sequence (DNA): TGTGCCAGCAGTGAATTAGAGGAGTCCTGGACTAGCGGGAGGGCTAATGAGCAGTTCTTC. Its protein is CASSELEESWTSGRANEQFF.

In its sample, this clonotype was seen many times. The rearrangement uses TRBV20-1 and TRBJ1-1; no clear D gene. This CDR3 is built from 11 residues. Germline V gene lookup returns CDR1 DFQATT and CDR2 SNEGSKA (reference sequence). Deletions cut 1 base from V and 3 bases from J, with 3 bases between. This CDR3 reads CSARGDTEAFF. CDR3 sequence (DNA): TGCAGTGCTAGAGGGGACACTGAAGCTTTCTTT.

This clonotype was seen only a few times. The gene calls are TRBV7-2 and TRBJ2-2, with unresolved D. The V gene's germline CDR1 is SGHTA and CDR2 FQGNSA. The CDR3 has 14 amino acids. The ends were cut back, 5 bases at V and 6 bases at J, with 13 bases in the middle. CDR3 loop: CASSVHREAGELFF. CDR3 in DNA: TGTGCCAGCAGCGTCCACCGAGAGGCCGGGGAGCTGTTTTTT.

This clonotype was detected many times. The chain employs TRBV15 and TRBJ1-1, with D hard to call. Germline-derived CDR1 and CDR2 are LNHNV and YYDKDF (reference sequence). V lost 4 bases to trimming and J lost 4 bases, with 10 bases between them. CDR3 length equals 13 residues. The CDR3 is CATSKKEVTEAFF. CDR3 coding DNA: TGTGCCACCAGCAAGAAAGAAGTCACTGAAGCTTTCTTT.

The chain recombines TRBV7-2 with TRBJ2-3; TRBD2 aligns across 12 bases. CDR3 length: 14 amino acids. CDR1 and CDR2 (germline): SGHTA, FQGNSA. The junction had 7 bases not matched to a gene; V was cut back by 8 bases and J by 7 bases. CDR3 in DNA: TGTGCCAGCGGTGCTAGCGGGGGGGCGAATACGCAGTATTTT. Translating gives CASGASGGANTQYF.

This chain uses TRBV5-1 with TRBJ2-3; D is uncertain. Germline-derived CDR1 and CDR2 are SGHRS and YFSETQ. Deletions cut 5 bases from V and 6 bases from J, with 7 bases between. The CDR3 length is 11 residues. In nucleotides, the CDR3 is TGCGCCAGCAGAGGACGGGATACGCAGTATTTT. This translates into CASRGRDTQYF. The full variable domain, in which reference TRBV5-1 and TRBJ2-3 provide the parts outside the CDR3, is KAGVTQTPRYLIKTRGQQVTLSCSPISGHRSVSWYQQTPGQGLQFLFEYFSETQRNKGNFPGRFSGRQFSNSRSEMNVSTLELGDSALYLCASRGRDTQYFGPGTRLTVL.

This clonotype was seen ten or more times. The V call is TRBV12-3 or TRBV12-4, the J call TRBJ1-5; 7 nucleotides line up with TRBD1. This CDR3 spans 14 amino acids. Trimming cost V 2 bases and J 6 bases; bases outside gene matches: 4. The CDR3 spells CASSLQGGSQPQHF. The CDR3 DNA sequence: TGTGCCAGCAGTTTACAGGGGGGGAGTCAGCCCCAGCATTTT.

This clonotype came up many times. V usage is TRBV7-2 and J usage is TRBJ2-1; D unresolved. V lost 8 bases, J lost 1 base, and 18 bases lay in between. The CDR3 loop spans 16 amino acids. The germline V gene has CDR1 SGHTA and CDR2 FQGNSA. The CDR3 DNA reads TGTGCCAGCGTATTGTCCACTGCCCTTTCCTACAATGAGCAGTTCTTC. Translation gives CASVLSTALSYNEQFF.

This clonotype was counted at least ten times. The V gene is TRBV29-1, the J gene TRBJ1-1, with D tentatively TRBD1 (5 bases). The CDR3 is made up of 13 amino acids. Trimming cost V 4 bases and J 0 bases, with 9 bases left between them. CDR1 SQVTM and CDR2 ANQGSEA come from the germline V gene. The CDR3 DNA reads TGCAGCGTTGGTGGGACGGTGAACACTGAAGCTTTCTTT. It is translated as CSVGGTVNTEAFF.

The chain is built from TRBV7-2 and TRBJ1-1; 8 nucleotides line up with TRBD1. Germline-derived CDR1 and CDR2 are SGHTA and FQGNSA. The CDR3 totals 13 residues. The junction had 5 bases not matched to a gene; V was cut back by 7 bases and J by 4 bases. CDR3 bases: TGTGCCAGCAACCACACAGGGGGCACTGAAGCTTTCTTT. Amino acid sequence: CASNHTGGTEAFF.

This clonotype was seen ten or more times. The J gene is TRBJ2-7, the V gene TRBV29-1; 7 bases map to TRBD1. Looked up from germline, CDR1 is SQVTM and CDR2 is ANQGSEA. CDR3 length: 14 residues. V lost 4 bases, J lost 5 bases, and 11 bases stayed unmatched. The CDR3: CSVALDRVKDEQYF. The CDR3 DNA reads TGCAGCGTTGCCCTCGACAGGGTTAAAGACGAGCAGTACTTC.